The TCR beta chain under discussion was sequenced for a study of blood T cell repertoires in COVID-19. Study details: Acute-phase and convalescent COVID-19 samples originated in the United States, Italy and Spain. From T cells, B-cell-depleted T cells, or PBMCs came the material, which was cDNA or gDNA.

Trimming took 0 bases from V and 2 from J, leaving 8 bases between them. Germline values: CDR1 LGHNA, CDR2 YSLEER. This CDR3 spans 15 amino acids. This clone was observed once. Measured with immunoSEQ multiplex PCR; TCRdb has only the in-frame clones, and not every one. Of 310,000 or so clones listed, nearly 90% are singletons. Sequencing was performed on PBMCs or T cells enriched from blood (not recorded which). This receptor was identified in a woman aged 18-29 years with acute COVID-19. V gene TRBV4-3 combines with J gene TRBJ1-5, with a weak D call TRBD1 (5 bases). In DNA form, the CDR3 reads TGCGCCAGCAGCCAAGACAGGGTAGGCAATCAGCCCCAGCATTTT. Translation: CASSQDRVGNQPQHF.